Below are 20 T cell receptor beta chains sequenced from a single sample in a study of T cell repertoires in cytomegalovirus infection. TCRdb reprocessed the reads with MiXCR, giving one entry per CDR3 protein. In the table there are some 350,000 distinct CDR3 sequences, about 35% of which are singletons. Their specific antigens are unknown. The source was cultured PBMCs, collected from culture after CMV antigen stimulation. Receptors were obtained from a human donor in good health (CMV status not recorded). Some clones in this sample may be carry-over from other donors' samples.

This chain connects TRBV2 to TRBJ2-3; 9 positions match TRBD2. Germline-derived CDR1 and CDR2 are SNHLY and FYNNEI. V lost 6 bases and J lost 6; bases outside the gene matches: 4. The CDR3 consists of 13 residues. CDR3 in amino acids: CASSIAGVDTQYF. CDR3 nucleotides: TGTGCCAGCAGCATAGCGGGAGTGGATACGCAGTATTTT.

The genes are TRBV6-2 or TRBV6-3 and TRBJ2-7; 8 bases are a match to TRBD1. After removal of 2 bases from V and 3 bases from J, the junction contained 15 bases not matched to a gene. Germline V gives CDR1 MNHEY, CDR2 SVGEGT. The CDR3 spans 18 residues. CDR3 bases: TGTGCCAGCAGTTACGCCAGGGGGCCAATGCCCCTCTACTACGAGCAGTACTTC. This translates into CASSYARGPMPLYYEQYF.

This clonotype was counted between two and nine times. The V call is TRBV27, the J call TRBJ2-1, with TRBD2 as a possible D gene (5 bases). The germline gives CDR1 MNHEY, CDR2 SMNVEV (reference sequence). The CDR3 is 13 residues long. V lost 8 bases, J lost 7 bases, and 15 bases lay in between. CDR3 DNA sequence: TGTGCCAGCTCCAGTGGGAGTCGGAATGAGCAGTTCTTC. It translates to CASSSGSRNEQFF.

V and J are TRBV20-1 and TRBJ2-7; 7 bases agree with TRBD2. The junction had 19 bases not matched to a gene; V was cut back by 6 bases and J by 2 bases. In germline, CDR1 is DFQATT, CDR2 SNEGSKA (reference sequence). The CDR3 sequence is 17 residues long. The CDR3 sequence is CSAVGTPAGSSTYEQYF. CDR3 nucleotide sequence: TGCAGTGCCGTCGGGACTCCAGCGGGGAGTTCGACCTACGAGCAGTACTTC.

This clonotype was counted only a few times. The genes are TRBV6-5 and TRBJ2-1; TRBD2 matches 9 bases. Looked up from germline, CDR1 is MNHEY and CDR2 is SVGAGI. The CDR3 length is 16 residues. The V and J ends lost 0 bases and 8 bases, in that order; junction bases with no gene match: 8. This chain's CDR3 is CASSYSKASGIYEQFF. The CDR3 DNA is TGTGCCAGCAGTTACTCGAAGGCTAGCGGGATATATGAGCAGTTCTTC.

CDR3 residues: CASSPGGGQPQHF. CDR3 in DNA: TGTGCCAGCAGCCCAGGGGGCGGGCAGCCCCAGCATTTT. This chain joins TRBV7-2 and TRBJ1-5; TRBD1 aligns across 8 bases. This CDR3 contains 13 residues. Germline V gives CDR1 SGHTA, CDR2 FQGNSA. V lost 5 bases to trimming and J lost 7 bases; unmatched junction nucleotides: 4.

This clonotype was picked up many times. The chain recombines TRBV19 with TRBJ1-5, with D possibly TRBD1 on 6 matching bases. The germline gives CDR1 LNHDA, CDR2 SQIVND (reference sequence). Trimming took 1 base from V and 5 from J, leaving 15 bases between them. There are 16 residues in the CDR3. The CDR3 sequence: CASSIVSGQGYQPQHF. The CDR3 DNA follows: TGTGCCAGTAGTATAGTATCTGGGCAGGGGTATCAGCCCCAGCATTTT. Drawing the rest from reference TRBV19 and TRBJ1-5, the complete variable domain is DGGITQSPKYLFRKEGQNVTLSCEQNLNHDAMYWYRQDPGQGLRLIYYSQIVNDFQKGDIAEGYSVSREKKESFPLTVTSAQKNPTAFYLCASSIVSGQGYQPQHFGDGTRLSIL.

The chain recombines TRBV19 with TRBJ2-6, with TRBD2 matching 7 bases. Germline CDR1 is LNHDA and CDR2 is SQIVND (reference sequence). The CDR3 loop spans 15 amino acids. Trimming took 9 bases from V and 0 from J; bases not matched to a gene: 5. The CDR3 region is CASWTGGSGANVLTF. The CDR3 bases are TGTGCCAGCTGGACGGGGGGCTCTGGGGCCAACGTCCTGACTTTC.

The chain combines TRBV28 with TRBJ1-5; 8 nucleotides line up with TRBD1. The CDR3 covers 18 residues. The V and J ends lost 2 bases and 1 base, in that order; junction bases with no gene match: 10. Per germline, CDR1 MDHEN and CDR2 SYDVKM. Here the CDR3 reads CASSLLPTGGVSNQPQHF. CDR3 coding DNA: TGTGCCAGCAGTTTACTGCCTACAGGGGGTGTAAGCAATCAGCCCCAGCATTTT.

This clonotype was found a few times. The rearrangement uses TRBV6-5 and TRBJ1-6; the match to TRBD1 covers 7 bases. This CDR3 spans 18 amino acids. The J segment lost 7 bases and the V segment lost 0 bases, leaving 12 bases of the junction unmatched. Germline V gene lookup returns CDR1 MNHEY and CDR2 SVGAGI. This CDR3 reads CASSYSIPTGTVNSPLHF. The CDR3 bases are TGTGCCAGCAGTTACTCCATACCCACCGGGACAGTAAATTCACCCCTCCACTTT.

This clonotype was counted once. The chain employs TRBV6-5 and TRBJ2-3; tentative D call: TRBD1 (5 bases). CDR1 MNHEY and CDR2 SVGAGI come from the germline V gene. Trimming removed 2 bases at V and 2 bases at J, with 8 bases between. The CDR3 has 14 residues. The CDR3 sequence is CASSYGATTDTQYF. DNA of the CDR3: TGTGCCAGCAGTTACGGGGCTACCACAGATACGCAGTATTTT.

In this sample, this clonotype turned up many times. The gene calls are TRBV19 and TRBJ2-1; no clear D. Germline V gene lookup returns CDR1 LNHDA and CDR2 SQIVND (reference sequence). V lost 3 bases, J lost 15 bases, and 15 bases lay in between. The CDR3 has 12 residues. The CDR3 DNA is TGTGCCAGTAGTATTGGAGCCCAAAGTCTGTTCTTC. It is translated as CASSIGAQSLFF. Drawing the rest from reference TRBV19 and TRBJ2-1, the complete variable domain is DGGITQSPKYLFRKEGQNVTLSCEQNLNHDAMYWYRQDPGQGLRLIYYSQIVNDFQKGDIAEGYSVSREKKESFPLTVTSAQKNPTAFYLCASSIGAQSLFFGPGTRLTVL.

V is TRBV7-9 and J is TRBJ1-3; D ambiguous. The CDR3 sequence is 11 residues long. Per the germline V gene, CDR1 is SEHNR and CDR2 is FQNEAQ (reference sequence). With 11 bases removed from V and 0 bases from J, the gap between germline ends came to 5 bases. CDR3 amino acids: CAGSSGNTIYF. The CDR3 coding sequence is TGTGCCGGTAGCTCTGGAAACACCATATATTTT.

This clonotype has just a few counts. The chain is built from TRBV30 and TRBJ1-2; D not resolved. Germline V CDR1 and CDR2: GTSNPN, SVGIG (reference sequence). This CDR3 spans 9 amino acids. The V gene lost 8 bases and the J gene lost 6 bases, with 7 bases spanning the gap. The CDR3 DNA reads TGTGCCAGCCGAGATGGCTACACCTTC. The encoded protein is CASRDGYTF.

For this clonotype: A read error may account for a junction end that differs from germline. This rearrangement joins TRBV13 to TRBJ1-2; 10 nucleotides line up with TRBD1. Germline assignment: CDR1 PRHDT and CDR2 FYEKMQ (reference sequence). This CDR3 has 13 amino acids. The CDR3, as DNA: TGCGCCAGCAGCTACGGGACAGGGGTTGGCTACACCTTC. The encoded protein is CASSYGTGVGYTF.

The chain carries TRBV7-2 and TRBJ2-1, with D maybe TRBD2 (5 bases). CDR1 is SGHTA and CDR2 is FQGNSA in the germline V gene. There are 14 residues in the CDR3. Deletions cut 3 bases from V and 8 bases from J, with 14 bases between. Written as DNA, the CDR3 is TGTGCCAGCAGCTTCGGGCTAGTGGAGGATGAGCAGTTCTTC. Translation: CASSFGLVEDEQFF.

This clonotype was recorded at least ten times. The chain has TRBV7-2 and TRBJ2-5; 10 bases are shared with TRBD1. J gave up 4 bases and V 3 bases, and 5 bases lay outside the gene matches. The CDR3 runs 15 residues. Germline CDR1 is SGHTA and CDR2 is FQGNSA. CDR3 region: CASSFDRGRGETQYF. The CDR3, as DNA: TGTGCCAGCAGCTTCGACAGGGGGCGCGGAGAGACCCAGTACTTC.

A few counts support this clonotype. V and J are TRBV5-4 and TRBJ2-7; no firm D call. V lost 4 bases and J lost 2, with 16 bases in between. Germline values: CDR1 SGHNT, CDR2 YYREEE (reference sequence). CDR3 length: 15 residues. The CDR3 DNA sequence: TGTGCCAGCAGCACCCGGACCCGACTCCCCTACGAGCAGTACTTC. Translating gives CASSTRTRLPYEQYF. The full variable domain, in which reference TRBV5-4 and TRBJ2-7 provide the parts outside the CDR3, is ETGVTQSPTHLIKTRGQQVTLRCSSQSGHNTVSWYQQALGQGPQFIFQYYREEENGRGNFPPRFSGLQFPNYSSELNVNALELDDSALYLCASSTRTRLPYEQYFGPGTRLTVT.

This chain uses TRBV12-5 with TRBJ2-1, with D tentatively TRBD2 (6 bases). The V and J ends lost 1 base and 6 bases respectively, with 10 bases between them. CDR1 LGHNT and CDR2 FRNRAP come from the germline V gene. There are 14 residues in the CDR3. The CDR3 DNA is TGTGCTAGTGGTTTGGGCGGGGACCGCAATGAGCAGTTCTTC. Protein: CASGLGGDRNEQFF.

Written as DNA, the CDR3 is TGTGCCAGCAGGGTAGCGGGAGCAGATACGCAGTATTTT. The encoded protein is CASRVAGADTQYF. This sequence joins TRBV6-2 or TRBV6-3 and TRBJ2-3, with 9 bases fitting TRBD2. The CDR3 extends over 13 amino acids. V dropped 6 bases and J dropped 4; count of bases not matched to a gene: 2. CDR1 and CDR2 from the germline V gene are MNHEY and SVGEGT.